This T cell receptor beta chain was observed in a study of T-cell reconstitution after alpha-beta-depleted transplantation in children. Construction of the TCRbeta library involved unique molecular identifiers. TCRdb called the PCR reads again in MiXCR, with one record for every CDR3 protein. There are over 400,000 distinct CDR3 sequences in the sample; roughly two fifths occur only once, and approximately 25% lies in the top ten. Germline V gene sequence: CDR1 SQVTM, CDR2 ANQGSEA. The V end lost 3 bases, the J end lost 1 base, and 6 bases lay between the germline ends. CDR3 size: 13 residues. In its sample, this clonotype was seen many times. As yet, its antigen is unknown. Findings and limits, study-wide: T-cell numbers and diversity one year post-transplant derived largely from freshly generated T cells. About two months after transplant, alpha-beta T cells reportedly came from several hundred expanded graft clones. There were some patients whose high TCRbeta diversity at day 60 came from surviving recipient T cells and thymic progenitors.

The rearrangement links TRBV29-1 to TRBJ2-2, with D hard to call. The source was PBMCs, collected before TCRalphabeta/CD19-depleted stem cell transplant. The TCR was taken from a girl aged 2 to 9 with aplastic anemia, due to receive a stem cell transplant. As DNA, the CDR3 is TGCAGCGTTGACTCGCAGAACACCGGGGAGCTGTTTTTT. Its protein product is CSVDSQNTGELFF.